These T cell receptor beta chains were read from a single sample in a study of shared clonotypes between healthy human individuals. The data were produced by immunoSEQ multiplex PCR, yet TCRdb's version contains in-frame clones alone and is incomplete. The sample includes about 2.2 million clones, 85% to 95% of them seen just once. Sequenced sample: naive CD8+ T cells from PBMCs. All receptors derive from a man between 18 and 35 years old in good health. Some clones in this sample may be carry-over from other donors' samples. The conserved cysteine and the conserved F or W are not part of the CDR3 here. The order of the fields is V gene, J gene, clone size, CDR3 protein. Clone size is stated in some rows and not others, as once, few, many or a class when expanded.

TRBV27,TRBJ2-1,.,ASRTPGLDYEQF
TRBV13,TRBJ1-2,once,ASSDDYGYT
TRBV7-6,TRBJ2-4,.,ASSDRDNENIQY
TRBV27,TRBJ2-3,.,ASSFLAGGGPDTQY
TRBV13,TRBJ2-1,.,ASSLPTREQF
TRBV7-9,TRBJ1-3,.,ASGLAREEGNTIY
TRBV9,TRBJ2-2,.,ASGAPGRELF
TRBV7-9,TRBJ2-7,.,ASSFPLGEQY
TRBV28,TRBJ1-2,.,ASRLGGTSYGYT
TRBV9,TRBJ1-1,.,ASSGGFGNTEAF
TRBV10-2,TRBJ2-7,once,ASSENGFGNEQY
TRBV27,TRBJ2-7,.,ASSLSPGTPSYEQY
TRBV7-9,TRBJ2-3,.,ASSQPAGQKGTDTQY
TRBV19,TRBJ2-7,.,ASSIYQGSYEQY
TRBV6-1,TRBJ1-4,once,ASSLLTGGTEKLF
TRBV5-1,TRBJ2-1,few,ASSLAQGTYNEQF
TRBV29-1,TRBJ2-1,.,SVESRGTHNEQF
TRBV7-2,TRBJ2-7,.,ASSLGGSLYEQY
TRBV5-8,TRBJ2-1,.,ASSLESGLAGHNEQF
TRBV7-8,.,once,ASSLDRTGQADHYEQY
TRBV7-9,TRBJ2-1,.,ASSLGSSYNEQF
TRBV7-2,TRBJ2-2,.,ASSPWRGLTGELF
TRBV15,TRBJ1-1,.,ATRPQGMPEAF
TRBV2,TRBJ1-1,.,ATSRTSWTEAF
TRBV19,TRBJ1-3,.,ASSIGGGGRQGSGNTIY
TRBV7-2,TRBJ2-7,.,ASSPRTGGMDEQY
TRBV4-3,TRBJ2-7,once,ASSLQRGGSYEQY
TRBV9,TRBJ2-7,.,ASSPRDSYEQY
TRBV19,TRBJ1-4,.,ASTQPGQENEKLF
TRBV18,TRBJ2-3,once,ASSPLGGRRGWISTDTQY
TRBV7-2,TRBJ2-2,once,ASSFSGPTGELF
TRBV19,TRBJ1-2,.,ASSKRTANYGYT
TRBV18,TRBJ2-1,.,ASSPTTRESSYNEQF
TRBV5-1,TRBJ1-2,.,ASSLVQDGNYGYT
TRBV6-5,TRBJ2-1,.,ASRPQGDEQF
TRBV7-9,TRBJ2-1,.,ASSGGGAGYNEQF
TRBV7-6,TRBJ2-5,.,ASSLGYQETQY
TRBV29-1,TRBJ1-1,.,SVNLPMNTEAF
TRBV6-5,TRBJ1-1,.,ASSYDEEMNTEAF
TRBV2,TRBJ2-2,.,ASSEEAGQKGELF
TRBV27,TRBJ1-2,.,ASSLSPGDGRFYGYT
TRBV7-9,TRBJ2-5,.,ASSDGTGGETQY
TRBV6-5,TRBJ2-5,.,ASSYGEKETQY
TRBV4-2,TRBJ2-1,.,ASSQDVRSNEQF
TRBV13,TRBJ2-3,.,ASSSPPKDTQY